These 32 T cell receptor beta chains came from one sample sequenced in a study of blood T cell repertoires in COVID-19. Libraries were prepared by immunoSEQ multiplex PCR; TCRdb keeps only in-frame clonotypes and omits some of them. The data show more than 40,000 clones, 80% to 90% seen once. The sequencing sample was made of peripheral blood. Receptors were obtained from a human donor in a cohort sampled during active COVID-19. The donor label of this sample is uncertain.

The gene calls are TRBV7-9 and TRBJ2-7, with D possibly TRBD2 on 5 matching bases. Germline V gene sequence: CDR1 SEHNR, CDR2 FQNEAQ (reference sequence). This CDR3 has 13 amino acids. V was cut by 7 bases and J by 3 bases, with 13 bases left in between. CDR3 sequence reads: CASTGGPDYEQYF. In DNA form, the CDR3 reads TGTGCCAGCACCGGCGGGCCCGACTACGAGCAGTACTTC.

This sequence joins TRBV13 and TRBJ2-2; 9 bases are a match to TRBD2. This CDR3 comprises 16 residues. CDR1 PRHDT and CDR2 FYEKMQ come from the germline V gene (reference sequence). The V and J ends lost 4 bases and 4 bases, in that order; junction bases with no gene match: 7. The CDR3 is CASSSAGGRGTGELFF. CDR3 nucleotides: TGTGCCAGCAGCTCCGCGGGGGGGCGGGGCACCGGGGAGCTGTTTTTT.

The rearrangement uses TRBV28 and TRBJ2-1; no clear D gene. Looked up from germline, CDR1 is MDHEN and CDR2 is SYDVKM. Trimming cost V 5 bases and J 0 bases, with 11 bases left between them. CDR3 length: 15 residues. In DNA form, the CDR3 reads TGTGCCAGCAGTCCAGGCGTCAGCTCCTACAATGAGCAGTTCTTC. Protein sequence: CASSPGVSSYNEQFF.

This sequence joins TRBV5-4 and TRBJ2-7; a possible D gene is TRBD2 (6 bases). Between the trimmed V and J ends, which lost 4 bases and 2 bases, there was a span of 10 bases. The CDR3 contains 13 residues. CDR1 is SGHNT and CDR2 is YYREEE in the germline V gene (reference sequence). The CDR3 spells CASSRDSTYEQYF. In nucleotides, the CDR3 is TGTGCCAGCAGCCGGGACTCCACCTACGAGCAGTACTTC.

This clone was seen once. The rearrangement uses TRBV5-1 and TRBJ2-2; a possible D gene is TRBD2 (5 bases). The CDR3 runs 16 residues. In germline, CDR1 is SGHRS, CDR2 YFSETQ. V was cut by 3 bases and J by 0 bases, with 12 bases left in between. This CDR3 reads CASSWGAQSNTGELFF. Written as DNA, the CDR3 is TGCGCCAGCAGCTGGGGAGCACAGTCGAACACCGGGGAGCTGTTTTTT.

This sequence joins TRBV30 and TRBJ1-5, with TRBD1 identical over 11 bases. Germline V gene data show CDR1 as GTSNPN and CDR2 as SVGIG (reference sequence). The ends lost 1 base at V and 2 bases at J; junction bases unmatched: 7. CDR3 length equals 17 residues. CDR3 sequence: CAWSGGQGGWGNQPQHF. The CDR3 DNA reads TGTGCCTGGAGTGGGGGACAGGGGGGTTGGGGCAATCAGCCCCAGCATTTT. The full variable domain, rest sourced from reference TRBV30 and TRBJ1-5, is SQTIHQWPATLVQPVGSPLSLECTVEGTSNPNLYWYRQAAGRGLQLLFYSVGIGQISSEVPQNLSASRPQDRQFILSSKKLLLSDSGFYLCAWSGGQGGWGNQPQHFGDGTRLSIL.

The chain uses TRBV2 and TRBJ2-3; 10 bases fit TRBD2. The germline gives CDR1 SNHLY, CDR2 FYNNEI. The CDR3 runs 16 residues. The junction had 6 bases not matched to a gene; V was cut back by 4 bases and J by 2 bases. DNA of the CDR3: TGTGCCAGCAGTGGAACTAGCGGGGCTTACACAGATACGCAGTATTTT. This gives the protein CASSGTSGAYTDTQYF.

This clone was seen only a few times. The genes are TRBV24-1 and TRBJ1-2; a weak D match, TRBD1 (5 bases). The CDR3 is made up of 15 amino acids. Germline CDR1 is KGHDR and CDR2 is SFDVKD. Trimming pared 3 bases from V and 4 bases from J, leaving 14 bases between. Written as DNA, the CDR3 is TGTGCCACCAGTGATACCCCAGGGTACCTCTATGGCTACACCTTC. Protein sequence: CATSDTPGYLYGYTF.

In DNA, the CDR3 is TGTGCCAGCAGTTTCCCTCAAGAGACCCAGTACTTC. Translating gives CASSFPQETQYF. The chain recombines TRBV27 with TRBJ2-5; no reliable D call. V was pared by 3 bases and J by 2 bases, with 4 bases between. CDR1 is MNHEY and CDR2 is SMNVEV in the germline V gene (reference sequence). CDR3 size: 12 residues.

CDR3 bases: TGTGCCAGCAGACGACAGGGCTCTAGCACAGATACGCAGTATTTT. It yields the protein CASRRQGSSTDTQYF. The V call is TRBV6-5, the J call TRBJ2-3; 7 positions agree with TRBD1. Losses at the gene ends were 6 bases for V and 0 bases for J; bases not matched to a gene: 6. Germline lookup yields CDR1 MNHEY and CDR2 SVGAGI. The CDR3 covers 15 residues.

CDR3 amino acids: CASSLTPSYEQYF. The CDR3 DNA reads as TGTGCCAGCAGTTTGACACCGTCCTACGAGCAGTACTTC. This chain joins TRBV28 and TRBJ2-7; D gene unclear. The CDR3 runs 13 residues. The V gene's germline CDR1 is MDHEN and CDR2 SYDVKM. Trimming cost V 3 bases and J 1 base, with 7 bases left between them.

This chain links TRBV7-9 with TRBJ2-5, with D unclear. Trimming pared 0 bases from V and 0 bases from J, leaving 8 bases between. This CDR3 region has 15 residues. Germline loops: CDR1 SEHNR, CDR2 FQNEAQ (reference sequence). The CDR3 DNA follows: TGTGCCAGCAGCTTAGCTGAGGTGTACCAAGAGACCCAGTACTTC. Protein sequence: CASSLAEVYQETQYF.

The CDR3 sequence: CASSVSAGGPGELFF. As DNA, the CDR3 is TGTGCCAGCAGCGTTAGCGCGGGGGGGCCCGGGGAGCTGTTTTTT. This rearrangement joins TRBV9 to TRBJ2-2, with 9 nucleotides matching TRBD2. The J segment lost 6 bases and the V segment lost 2 bases, leaving 5 bases of the junction unmatched. CDR1 SGDLS and CDR2 YYNGEE come from the germline V gene. CDR3 length: 15 residues.

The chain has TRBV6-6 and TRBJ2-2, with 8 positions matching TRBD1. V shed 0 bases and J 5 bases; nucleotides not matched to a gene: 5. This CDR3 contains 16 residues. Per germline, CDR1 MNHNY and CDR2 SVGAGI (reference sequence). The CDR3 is CASSYSGRGPTGELFF. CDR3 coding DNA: TGTGCCAGCAGTTACTCGGGCAGGGGGCCTACCGGGGAGCTGTTTTTT.

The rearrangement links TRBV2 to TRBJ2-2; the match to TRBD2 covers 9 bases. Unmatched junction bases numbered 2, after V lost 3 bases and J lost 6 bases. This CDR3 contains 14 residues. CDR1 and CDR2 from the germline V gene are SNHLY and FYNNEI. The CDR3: CASSELAGAGELFF. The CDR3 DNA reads TGTGCCAGCAGTGAGTTAGCGGGGGCCGGGGAGCTGTTTTTT.

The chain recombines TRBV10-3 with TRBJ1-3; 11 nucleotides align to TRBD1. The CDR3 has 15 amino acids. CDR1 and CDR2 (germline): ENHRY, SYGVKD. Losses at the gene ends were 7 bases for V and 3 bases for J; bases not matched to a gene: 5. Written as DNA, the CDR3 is TGTGCCATCAAACCCGGGACAGGGGGTGGAAACACCATATATTTT. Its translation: CAIKPGTGGGNTIYF.

In nucleotides, the CDR3 is TGTGCCAGCAGGAAGGGACTAGCGGGGCCTAACGTTTGGGATACGCAGTATTTT. As protein: CASRKGLAGPNVWDTQYF. This chain uses TRBV2 with TRBJ2-3, with 13 bases aligning to TRBD2. CDR1 and CDR2 (germline): SNHLY, FYNNEI. Losses at the gene ends were 6 bases for V and 6 bases for J; bases not matched to a gene: 15. The CDR3 runs 18 residues.

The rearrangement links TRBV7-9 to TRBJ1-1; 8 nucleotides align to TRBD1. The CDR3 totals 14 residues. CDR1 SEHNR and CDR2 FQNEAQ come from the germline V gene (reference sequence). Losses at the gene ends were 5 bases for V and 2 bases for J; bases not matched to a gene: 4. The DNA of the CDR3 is TGTGCCAGCAGCACACAGGGGGGAAACACTGAAGCTTTCTTT. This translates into CASSTQGGNTEAFF.

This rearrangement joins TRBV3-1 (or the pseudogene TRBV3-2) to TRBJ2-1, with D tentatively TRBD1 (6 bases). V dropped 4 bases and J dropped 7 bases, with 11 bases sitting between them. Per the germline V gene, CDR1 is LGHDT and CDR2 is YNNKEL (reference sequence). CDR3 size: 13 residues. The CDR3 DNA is TGTGCCAGCAGCCTGGGCAGGGGAAATGAGCAGTTCTTC. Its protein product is CASSLGRGNEQFF.

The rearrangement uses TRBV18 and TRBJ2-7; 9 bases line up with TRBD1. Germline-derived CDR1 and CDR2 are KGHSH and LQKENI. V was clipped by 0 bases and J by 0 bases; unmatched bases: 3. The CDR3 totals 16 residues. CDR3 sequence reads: CASSPPKGQGSYEQYF. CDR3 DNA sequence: TGTGCCAGCTCACCACCCAAGGGACAGGGCTCCTACGAGCAGTACTTC.

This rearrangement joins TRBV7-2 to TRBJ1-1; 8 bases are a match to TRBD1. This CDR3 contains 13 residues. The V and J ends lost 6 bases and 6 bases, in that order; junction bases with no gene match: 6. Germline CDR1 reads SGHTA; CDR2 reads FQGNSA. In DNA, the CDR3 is TGTGCCAGCAGACAGACAGGGGCACCTGAAGCTTTCTTT. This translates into CASRQTGAPEAFF.

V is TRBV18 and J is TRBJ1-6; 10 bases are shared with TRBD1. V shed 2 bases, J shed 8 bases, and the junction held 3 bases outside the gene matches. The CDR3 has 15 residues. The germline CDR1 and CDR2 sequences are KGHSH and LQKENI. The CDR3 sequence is CASSPAGTGDSPLHF. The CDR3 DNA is TGTGCCAGCTCACCAGCCGGGACAGGGGATTCACCCCTCCACTTT.

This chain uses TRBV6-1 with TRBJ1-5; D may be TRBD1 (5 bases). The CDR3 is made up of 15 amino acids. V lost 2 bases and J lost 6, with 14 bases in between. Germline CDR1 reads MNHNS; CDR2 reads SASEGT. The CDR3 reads CASSESGLLRQPQHF. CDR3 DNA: TGTGCCAGCAGTGAATCAGGGCTCCTTCGTCAGCCCCAGCATTTT.

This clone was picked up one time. The CDR3 sequence: CASSAGGSGNTIYF. CDR3 DNA: TGTGCCAGCTCCGCGGGAGGGTCTGGAAACACCATATATTTT. The rearrangement links TRBV18 to TRBJ1-3; D is unclear. The CDR3 sequence is 14 residues long. The germline gives CDR1 KGHSH, CDR2 LQKENI. The V gene lost 6 bases and the J gene lost 1 base, with 10 bases spanning the gap.

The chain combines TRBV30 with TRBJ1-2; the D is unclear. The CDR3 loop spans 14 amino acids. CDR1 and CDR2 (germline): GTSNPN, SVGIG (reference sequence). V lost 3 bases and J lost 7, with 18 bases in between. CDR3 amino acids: CAWSLDRTSFGYTF. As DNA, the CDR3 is TGTGCCTGGAGCCTTGACCGCACTAGTTTTGGCTACACCTTC.

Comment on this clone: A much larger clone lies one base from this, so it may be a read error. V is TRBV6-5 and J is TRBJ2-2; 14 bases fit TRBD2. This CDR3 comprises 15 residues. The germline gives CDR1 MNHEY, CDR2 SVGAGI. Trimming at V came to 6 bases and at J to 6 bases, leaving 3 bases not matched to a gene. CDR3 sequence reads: CASSLTSGGAGELFF. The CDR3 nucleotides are TGTGCCAGCAGCCTGACTAGCGGGGGGGCCGGGGAGCTGTTTTTT.

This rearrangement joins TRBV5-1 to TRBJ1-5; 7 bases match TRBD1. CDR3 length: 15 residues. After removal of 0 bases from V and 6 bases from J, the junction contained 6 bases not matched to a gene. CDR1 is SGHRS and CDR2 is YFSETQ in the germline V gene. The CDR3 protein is CASSLGTGVGQPQHF. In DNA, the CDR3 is TGCGCCAGCAGCTTGGGAACAGGGGTCGGTCAGCCCCAGCATTTT.

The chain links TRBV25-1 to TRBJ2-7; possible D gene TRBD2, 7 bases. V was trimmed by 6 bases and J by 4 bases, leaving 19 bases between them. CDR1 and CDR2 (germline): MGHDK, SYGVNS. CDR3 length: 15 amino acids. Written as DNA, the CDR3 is TGTGCCAGCAGCGTATCTGGGGGGGGCGTATACGAGCAGTACTTC. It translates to CASSVSGGGVYEQYF.

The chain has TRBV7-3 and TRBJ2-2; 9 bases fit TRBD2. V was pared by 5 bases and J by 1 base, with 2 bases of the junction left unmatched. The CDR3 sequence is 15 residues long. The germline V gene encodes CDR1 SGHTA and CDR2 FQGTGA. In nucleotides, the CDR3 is TGTGCCAGCAGCGGTAGCGGGGGGAACACCGGGGAGCTGTTTTTT. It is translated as CASSGSGGNTGELFF.

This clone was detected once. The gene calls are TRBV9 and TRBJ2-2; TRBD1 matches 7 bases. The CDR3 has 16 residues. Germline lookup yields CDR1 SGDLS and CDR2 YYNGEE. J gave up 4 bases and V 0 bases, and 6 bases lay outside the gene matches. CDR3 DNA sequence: TGTGCCAGCAGCGTAGCCAGGGACAGAGTCACCGGGGAGCTGTTTTTT. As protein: CASSVARDRVTGELFF.

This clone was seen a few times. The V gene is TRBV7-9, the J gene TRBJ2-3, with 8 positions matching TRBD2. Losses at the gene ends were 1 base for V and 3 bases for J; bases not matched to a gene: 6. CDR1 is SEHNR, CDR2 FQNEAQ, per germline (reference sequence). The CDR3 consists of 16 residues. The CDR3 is CASSLEAGVVTDTQYF. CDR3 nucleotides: TGTGCCAGCAGCTTAGAAGCGGGGGTGGTTACAGATACGCAGTATTTT.

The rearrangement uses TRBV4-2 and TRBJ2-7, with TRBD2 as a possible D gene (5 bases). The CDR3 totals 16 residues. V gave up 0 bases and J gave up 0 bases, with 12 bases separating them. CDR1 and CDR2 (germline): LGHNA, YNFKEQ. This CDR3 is CASSQEGTEGSYEQYF. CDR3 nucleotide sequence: TGTGCCAGCAGCCAAGAGGGAACCGAGGGCTCCTACGAGCAGTACTTC.